The clone carrying this TCR beta chain is a singleton in its sample. Its specificity is not known. This CDR3 contains 13 residues. The germline V gene has CDR1 SQVTM and CDR2 ANQGSEA. This sample is drawn from a study of shared clonotypes between healthy human individuals. Study overall: Each donor's CD4 naive and CD4 memory cells filled three plates apiece, CD8 naive two, and CD8 memory one.

Sequenced by immunoSEQ multiplex PCR; TCRdb stores in-frame clones only, minus some. The table records about 1.5 million clones, around 98% of them present only once. Study-wide points: In contrast to clonotypes shared by all four donors, non-shared clonotypes had lower generation probabilities.

Sequenced sample: naive CD4+ T cells sorted from blood. Subset meaning: CD45RA+ positively selected. This sequence originates from a man aged 30 to 39 in good health. The chain combines TRBV29-1 with TRBJ1-1; weak D call: TRBD1 (5 bases). CDR3 DNA sequence: TGCAGTATCACATGGGGGGGGAACACTGAAGCTTTCTTT. This sequence encodes CSITWGGNTEAFF.